Given below is one T cell receptor (beta chain) in context. Its antigen is unknown. The PCR had 60 Vbeta and 13 Jbeta primers. Libraries were prepared by immunoSEQ multiplex PCR; TCRdb keeps only in-frame clonotypes and omits some of them. The sample includes tens of thousands of clones, more than 60% seen only once; the top ten take 2.7%. The data are from a study of cytomegalovirus exposure and HLA in healthy donors. Study summary: Earlier, 117 million unique TCR beta sequences were recovered from around 180 million T cells by an analysis.

Whole-study results and caveats: TCR beta V- and J-gene trimming, according to a later analysis, was linked to a missense DCLRE1C variant.

The donors (healthy individuals) were bone marrow donors. Sequencing used PBMCs. This receptor was taken from a young man in good health and CMV-seronegative.

The CDR3 loop is CASSSPREENTIYF. The CDR3 region has the DNA TGCGCCAGCAGCTCTCCCAGGGAGGAAAACACCATATATTTT. The chain uses TRBV5-1 and TRBJ1-3, with a possible D match to TRBD1 (5 bases). V was shortened by 3 bases and J by 6 bases, with 13 bases between the two germline ends. Germline V gene lookup returns CDR1 SGHRS and CDR2 YFSETQ. The length of the CDR3 is 14 residues.